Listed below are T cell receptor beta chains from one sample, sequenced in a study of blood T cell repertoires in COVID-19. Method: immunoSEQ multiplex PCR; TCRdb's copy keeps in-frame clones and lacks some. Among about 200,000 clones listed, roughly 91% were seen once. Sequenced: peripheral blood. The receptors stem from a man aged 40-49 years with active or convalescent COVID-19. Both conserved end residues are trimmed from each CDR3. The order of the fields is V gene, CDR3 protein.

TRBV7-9 ASSPRDRAGEKLF
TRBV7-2 ASSLGGSSGIYGYT
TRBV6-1 ASSERVTGWETQY
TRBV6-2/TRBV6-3 ASSTRQGSMTGELF
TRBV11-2 ASSFFGDTQY
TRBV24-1 ATSDFGQGAYTGELF
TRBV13 ASSLSHGGTAGGDEQY
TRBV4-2 ASSQDSTSGATGELF
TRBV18 ASSPSQGTEKLF
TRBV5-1 ASSLGSGANTGELF